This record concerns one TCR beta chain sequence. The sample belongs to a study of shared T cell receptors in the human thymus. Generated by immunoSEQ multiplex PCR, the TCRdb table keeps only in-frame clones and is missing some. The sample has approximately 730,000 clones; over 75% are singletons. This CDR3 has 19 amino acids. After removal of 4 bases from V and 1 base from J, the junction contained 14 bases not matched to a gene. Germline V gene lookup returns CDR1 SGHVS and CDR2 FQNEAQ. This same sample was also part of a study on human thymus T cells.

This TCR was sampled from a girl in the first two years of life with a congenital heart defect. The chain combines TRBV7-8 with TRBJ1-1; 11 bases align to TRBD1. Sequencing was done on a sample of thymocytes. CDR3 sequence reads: CASSSNSDRGPRGNTEAFF. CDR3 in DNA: TGTGCCAGCAGCTCTAATTCGGACAGGGGGCCTAGAGGGAACACTGAAGCTTTCTTT.